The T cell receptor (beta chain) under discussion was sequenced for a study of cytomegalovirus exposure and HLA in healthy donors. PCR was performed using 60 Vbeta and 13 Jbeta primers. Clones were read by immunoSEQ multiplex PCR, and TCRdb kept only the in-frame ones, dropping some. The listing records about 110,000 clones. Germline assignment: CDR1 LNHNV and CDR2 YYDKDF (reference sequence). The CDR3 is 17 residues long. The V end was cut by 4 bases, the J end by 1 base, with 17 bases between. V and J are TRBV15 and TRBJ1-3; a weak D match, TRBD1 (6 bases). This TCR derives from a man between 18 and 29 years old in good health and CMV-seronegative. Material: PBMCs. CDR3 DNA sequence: TGTGCCACCAGCAAAAACCGGGACAACCGATCTGGAAACACCATATATTTT. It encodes CATSKNRDNRSGNTIYF. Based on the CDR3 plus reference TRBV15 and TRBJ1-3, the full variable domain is DAMVIQNPRYQVTQFGKPVTLSCSQTLNHNVMYWYQQKSSQAPKLLFHYYDKDFNNEADTPDNFQSRRPNTSFCFLDIRSPGLGDTAMYLCATSKNRDNRSGNTIYFGEGSWLTVV.